This TCR beta chain stems from a study of cytomegalovirus exposure and HLA in healthy donors. Study overall: Of a few hundred genotyped donors, roughly 80% clustered with self-reported Caucasian donors. The study's findings and limits: One variant, a missense change in DCLRE1C, was linked in a later analysis to TCR beta V- and J-gene trimming. Only CMV serostatus was available as immune exposure information. In an earlier analysis, in approximately 570 donors, most V segments appeared productive either ~87% or ~30% of the time.

Notes on this clone: Its antigen remains unidentified.

The CDR3 contains 16 residues. The trim removed 8 bases at V and 7 bases at J, leaving 15 bases unmatched. Germline CDR1 reads SGHVS; CDR2 reads FNYEAQ. Use of 60 Vbeta and 13 Jbeta primers characterized the PCR. Using immunoSEQ multiplex PCR, the repertoire was profiled, and TCRdb retains in-frame clones only, with some absent. Of roughly 44,000 clones listed, over 70% are singletons. The rearrangement links TRBV7-6 to TRBJ2-1; TRBD1 matches 9 bases. This sequence was found in a man aged 45 to 65 in good health and CMV-seronegative. Material: PBMCs. In DNA form, the CDR3 reads TGTGCCAGCGCGGGCTGGGAGGGGACAGGGACAAATGAGCAGTTCTTC. Amino acids: CASAGWEGTGTNEQFF. Using reference TRBV7-6 and TRBJ2-1 for the parts outside the CDR3, the full variable domain is GAGVSQSPRYKVTKRGQDVALRCDPISGHVSLYWYRQALGQGPEFLTYFNYEAQQDKSGLPNDRFSAERPEGSISTLTIQRTEQRDSAMYRCASAGWEGTGTNEQFFGPGTRLTVL.